The TCR beta chain under discussion was sequenced for a study of T cells after yellow fever vaccination. Study-level points and caveats: Most clones from primary vaccination were detected again post-booster (just under 97% CD4, 70% to 90% CD8).

TCRdb ran MiXCR on the 5' RACE reads and lists one entry per CDR3 protein. The table includes approximately 510,000 distinct CDR3 sequences, just over 20% detected once. Many counts were recorded for this clonotype. Its matching antigen is unknown. The germline V gene encodes CDR1 SGHRS and CDR2 YFSETQ. Deletions cut 1 base from V and 7 bases from J, with 14 bases between. The CDR3 is 14 residues long. The sequence derives from a man between 18 and 29 years old who received the YFV17D yellow fever vaccine. The material sequenced was PBMCs, taken roughly 20 days after the first yellow fever vaccination. The chain uses TRBV5-1 and TRBJ2-5; D is undetermined. The CDR3 DNA sequence: TGCGCCAGCAGCTTGAGTTTTGAACTATCGACCCAGTACTTC. It encodes CASSLSFELSTQYF.